Following are 9 T cell receptor beta chains from one sample sequenced in a study of response to subunit inactivated influenza vaccine (dated by TCRdb to the late 2010s). Libraries were built with RT-PCR. TCRdb shows the sequencer as Illumina HiSeq 2500. TCRdb reran the public reads through fastp at Q25 and MiXCR, keeping productive beta chains. All rows with the same CDR3 protein become a single entry with the most common DNA and genes. The sample table records over 650,000 distinct CDR3 sequences; under 20% of these occur just once. The top ten clones comprise 11% of the sample. This material consisted of PBMCs from blood, taken roughly 5 days after vaccination. Source of these receptors: a man aged 45-65 years who received an inactivated influenza vaccine. Donor details come from another sample of the same person, matched by shared clones.

This clonotype was picked up a small number of times. The genes are TRBV2 and TRBJ2-5; the match to TRBD1 covers 7 bases. This CDR3 spans 14 amino acids. V shed 3 bases, J shed 2 bases, and the junction held 3 bases outside the gene matches. Germline CDR1 is SNHLY and CDR2 is FYNNEI. CDR3 in amino acids: CASSEDRLQETQYF. CDR3 DNA: TGTGCCAGCAGTGAGGACAGGCTACAAGAGACCCAGTACTTC.

This chain connects TRBV5-5 to TRBJ2-2; D ambiguous. CDR3 size: 13 residues. The V gene lost 4 bases and the J gene lost 7 bases, with 11 bases spanning the gap. The V gene's germline CDR1 is SGHKS and CDR2 YYEKEE (reference sequence). The CDR3 coding sequence is TGTGCCAGCAGCCACCTGACGGGCGGGGAGCTGTTTTTT. This translates into CASSHLTGGELFF.

V usage is TRBV12-3 or TRBV12-4 and J usage is TRBJ1-1; no clear D gene. V lost 6 bases and J 0 bases, leaving 8 bases between the germline ends. The CDR3 is made up of 13 amino acids. CDR3 bases: TGTGCCAGCAGAAACGTCCTGAACACTGAAGCTTTCTTT. Protein: CASRNVLNTEAFF.

This clonotype showed up just once. The chain joins TRBV6-5 to TRBJ1-5; no reliable D call. CDR1 is MNHEY and CDR2 is SVGAGI in the germline V gene. CDR3 size: 13 residues. Trimming took off 3 bases at V and 6 bases at J, with 9 bases between the two ends. CDR3 loop: CASSYFRGQPQHF. CDR3 nucleotide sequence: TGTGCCAGCAGTTATTTTCGGGGTCAGCCCCAGCATTTT.

The chain recombines TRBV28 with TRBJ1-2; maybe TRBD1 (5 bases). The CDR3 is made up of 15 amino acids. Germline V CDR1 and CDR2: MDHEN, SYDVKM. Deletions cut 5 bases from V and 7 bases from J, with 20 bases between. The chain's CDR3 is CASSPLAMGRGGYTF. The CDR3 DNA reads as TGTGCCAGCAGTCCACTAGCCATGGGAAGGGGTGGCTACACCTTC.

The chain combines TRBV29-1 with TRBJ2-7; 10 nucleotides line up with TRBD1. Germline V gene lookup returns CDR1 SQVTM and CDR2 ANQGSEA. This CDR3 contains 15 residues. V was clipped by 2 bases and J by 6 bases; unmatched bases: 10. Here the CDR3 DNA reads TGCAGCGTTGAACAAACCGGGACAGGGGCGAGCGAGCAGTACTTC. Protein: CSVEQTGTGASEQYF.

This chain uses TRBV6-2 or TRBV6-3 with TRBJ2-2; D unclear. V was clipped by 2 bases and J by 8 bases, with 6 bases between them. Germline CDR1 reads MNHEY; CDR2 reads SVGEGT. The CDR3 loop spans 12 amino acids. The CDR3 protein is CASSYQLGELFF. The CDR3 DNA reads as TGTGCCAGCAGTTACCAACTGGGGGAGCTGTTTTTT.

This clonotype showed up many times. The chain is built from TRBV7-2 and TRBJ1-3, with D hard to call. The germline V gene has CDR1 SGHTA and CDR2 FQGNSA. Trimming stripped 5 bases from V and 3 bases from J, with 11 bases between. The CDR3 is made up of 14 amino acids. The CDR3 sequence: CASSPGLVGNTIYF. The CDR3 coding sequence is TGTGCCAGCAGCCCCGGTCTGGTTGGAAACACCATATATTTT.

This clonotype was seen only a few times. The V and J genes are TRBV13 and TRBJ2-2; D uncertain. Looked up from germline, CDR1 is PRHDT and CDR2 is FYEKMQ (reference sequence). Trimming removed 5 bases from V and 4 bases from J, with 14 bases in between. The CDR3 has 15 amino acids. The CDR3, as DNA: TGTGCCAGCAGCCGGTCCCGGGTTGGCACCGGGGAGCTGTTTTTT. It yields the protein CASSRSRVGTGELFF.